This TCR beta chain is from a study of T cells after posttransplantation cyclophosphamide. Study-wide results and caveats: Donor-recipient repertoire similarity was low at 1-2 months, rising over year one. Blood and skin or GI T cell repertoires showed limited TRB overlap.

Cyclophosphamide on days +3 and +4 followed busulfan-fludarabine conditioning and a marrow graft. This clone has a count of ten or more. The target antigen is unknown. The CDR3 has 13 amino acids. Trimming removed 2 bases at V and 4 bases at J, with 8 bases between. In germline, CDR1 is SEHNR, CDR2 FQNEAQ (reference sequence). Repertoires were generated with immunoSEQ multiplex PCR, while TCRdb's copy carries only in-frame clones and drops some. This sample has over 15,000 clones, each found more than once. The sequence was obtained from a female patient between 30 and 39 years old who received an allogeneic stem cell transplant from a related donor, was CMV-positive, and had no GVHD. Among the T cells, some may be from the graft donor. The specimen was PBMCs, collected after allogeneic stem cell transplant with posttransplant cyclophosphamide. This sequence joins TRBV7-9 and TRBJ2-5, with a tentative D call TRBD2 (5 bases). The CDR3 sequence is CASSLSRGETQYF. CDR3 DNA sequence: TGTGCCAGCAGCTTATCTCGGGGAGAGACCCAGTACTTC.